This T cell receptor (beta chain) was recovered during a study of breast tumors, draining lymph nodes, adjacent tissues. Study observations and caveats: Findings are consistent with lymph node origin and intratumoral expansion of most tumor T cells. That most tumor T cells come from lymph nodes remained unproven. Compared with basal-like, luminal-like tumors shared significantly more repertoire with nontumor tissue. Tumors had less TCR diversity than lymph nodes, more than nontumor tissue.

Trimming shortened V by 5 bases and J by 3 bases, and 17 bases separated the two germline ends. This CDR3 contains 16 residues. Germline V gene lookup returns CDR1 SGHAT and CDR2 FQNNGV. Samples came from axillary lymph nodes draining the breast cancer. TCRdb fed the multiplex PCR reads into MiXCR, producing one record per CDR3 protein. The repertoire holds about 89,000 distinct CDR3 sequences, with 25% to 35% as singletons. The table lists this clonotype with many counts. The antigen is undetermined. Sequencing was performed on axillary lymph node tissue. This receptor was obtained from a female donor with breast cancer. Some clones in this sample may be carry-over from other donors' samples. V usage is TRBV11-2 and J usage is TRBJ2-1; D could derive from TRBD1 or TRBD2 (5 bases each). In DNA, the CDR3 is TGTGCCAGCAGCCGAAGCAGGGACGGGGTCTACAATGAGCAGTTCTTC. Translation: CASSRSRDGVYNEQFF.